Listed below are T cell receptor beta chains from one sample, sequenced in a study of blood T cell repertoires in COVID-19. Produced via immunoSEQ multiplex PCR; TCRdb's table is partial and in-frame only. The data show approximately 270,000 clones, with 70% to 90% seen just once and about 11% held by the top ten. The sequenced sample consisted of peripheral blood. These receptor sequences come from a woman between 70 and 85 years old with acute or convalescent COVID-19. The CDR3 runs from the conserved cysteine through the conserved F or W. D genes are given only for firm matches. Part of the rows lack a size; the others show once, few, many or a class for expanded clones.

>TRBJ1-5|TRBD1|once|TRBV6-6
TGTGCCAGCAGTTCCAGGGGGCCAAGGCAGCCCCAGCATTTT
CASSSRGPRQPQHF
>TRBJ2-3|TRBD2|-|TRBV3-1/TRBV3-2
TGTGCCAGCAGCCAATACCGGAGCGGGGGGCCCACAGATACGCAGTATTTT
CASSQYRSGGPTDTQYF
>TRBJ1-2|TRBD1|-|TRBV6-5
TGTGCCAGCAGTCGACAGGGAAGGCATGGCTACACCTTC
CASSRQGRHGYTF
>TRBJ1-5|-|-|TRBV19
TGTGCCAGTAGTTCACTCGGGAATCAGCCCCAGCATTTT
CASSSLGNQPQHF
>TRBJ2-2|TRBD1|-|TRBV5-6
TGTGCCAGCAGCTTGGTTCAGGGGGACACCGGGGAGCTGTTTTTT
CASSLVQGDTGELFF
>TRBJ2-5|TRBD2|-|TRBV12-5
TGTGCTAGTGGTCCACTAGCGGGATGGGAGACCCAGTACTTC
CASGPLAGWETQYF
>TRBJ2-3|-|-|TRBV4-1
TGCGCCAGCAGCCAAGATCTTCGCGGGGATACGCAGTATTTT
CASSQDLRGDTQYF
>TRBJ2-3|-|-|TRBV24-1
TGTGCCACCAGTGATGGGGCGGATACGCAGTATTTT
CATSDGADTQYF
>TRBJ1-6|TRBD1|few|TRBV5-5
TGTGCCAGCAGCCTCCGGGACAGGGGTGATTCACCCCTCCACTTT
CASSLRDRGDSPLHF
>TRBJ1-1|TRBD1|-|TRBV7-9
TGTGCCAGCAGCCCGGACAGGGAAAGGACGAACACTGAAGCTTTCTTT
CASSPDRERTNTEAFF
>TRBJ1-3|-|-|TRBV6-1
TGTGCCAGCAGTGTCTTCGGGCAGGCAGGACTCTCTGGAAACACCATATATTTT
CASSVFGQAGLSGNTIYF
>TRBJ2-3|-|few|TRBV12-5
TGTGCTAGTGGTTTGGATACGGCGGGGCAGTATTTT
CASGLDTAGQYF
>TRBJ2-5|-|few|TRBV5-4
TGTGCCAGCAGCTTGGCCGCCAGGGAGACCCAGTACTTC
CASSLAARETQYF
>TRBJ2-2|-|-|TRBV5-1
TGCGCCAGCAGCTTGTCCGATACGGCCGGGGAGCTGTTTTTT
CASSLSDTAGELFF
>TRBJ1-2|-|-|TRBV5-1
TGCGCCAGCAGCGCCACAGGGATCTATGGCTACACCTTC
CASSATGIYGYTF
>TRBJ1-3|-|-|TRBV30
TGTGCCTCTACCCTGAGCTCTGGAAACACCATATATTTT
CASTLSSGNTIYF
>TRBJ1-3|-|-|TRBV5-1
TGCGCCAGCAGCCCAATGCGGGGCTCTGGAAACACCATATATTTT
CASSPMRGSGNTIYF
>TRBJ1-1|-|-|TRBV7-2
TGTGCCAGCAGCTTTACAGTGAACACTGAAGCTTTCTTT
CASSFTVNTEAFF
>TRBJ2-3|TRBD2|-|TRBV7-9
TGTGCCAGCAGCTTAGTAGGGGGACTAGTCGCAACAGATACGCAGTATTTT
CASSLVGGLVATDTQYF
>TRBJ1-1|-|once|TRBV19
TGTGCCAGTACCCCGGTCGGGGGGCGTTGGACTGAAGCTTTCTTT
CASTPVGGRWTEAFF
>TRBJ1-1|-|-|TRBV9
TGTGCCAGCAGCTCCTACACCGGGACAGAAGCTTTCTTT
CASSSYTGTEAFF
>TRBJ1-6|-|-|TRBV6-5
TGTGCCAGCAGTCACTTTCAGGCGTATGGTTCACCCCTCCACTTT
CASSHFQAYGSPLHF
>TRBJ2-7|-|-|TRBV5-1
TGCGCCAGCAGCTTGGGGGACTTCCATAACCGATACGAGCAGTACTTC
CASSLGDFHNRYEQYF
>TRBJ1-2|-|-|TRBV5-1
TGCGCCAGCGCCCCCCGGGATCCCTATGGCTACACCTTC
CASAPRDPYGYTF
>TRBJ1-1|-|-|TRBV5-1
TGCGCCAGCAGCCGCCTACCAGGGTCGAACACTGAAGCTTTCTTT
CASSRLPGSNTEAFF
>TRBJ1-1|-|-|TRBV14
TGTGCCAGCAGCCTCCCACAGAACACTGAAGCTTTCTTT
CASSLPQNTEAFF
>TRBJ1-2|TRBD1|-|TRBV12-3/TRBV12-4
TGTGCCAGCAGGCCGACAGGGGACTATGGCTACACCTTC
CASRPTGDYGYTF
>TRBJ1-4|-|-|TRBV5-6
TGTGCCAGCAGCTTTCGAGGGGCGGGGGCTAATGAAAAACTGTTTTTT
CASSFRGAGANEKLFF
>TRBJ1-1|TRBD1|-|TRBV6-5
TGTGCCAGCAGTTTGAACAGGGGGCCGAACACTGAAGCTTTCTTT
CASSLNRGPNTEAFF
>TRBJ2-1|TRBD2|-|TRBV7-9
TGTGCCAGCAGCTCGGGACTAGCGGGGATCAATGAGCAGTTCTTC
CASSSGLAGINEQFF
>TRBJ1-2|-|-|TRBV6-2/TRBV6-3
TGTGCCAGCAGTTACAGTCAGGGTTGGAGCTACACCTTC
CASSYSQGWSYTF
>TRBJ2-1|-|-|TRBV28
TGTGCCAGCAGCTTTTCCCCCAGGGCAATGTTTGTCTTC
CASSFSPRAMFVF
>TRBJ2-7|TRBD2|-|TRBV3-1/TRBV3-2
TGTGCCAGCAGCCAAGGTCCCTCGGGAGCGGGGGGCTACGAGCAGTACTTC
CASSQGPSGAGGYEQYF
>TRBJ2-2|-|-|TRBV19
TGTGCCAGTAGCTACTACGGTCGGGAGCTGTTTTTT
CASSYYGRELFF
>TRBJ2-2|-|-|TRBV5-1
TGCGCCAGCAGCTCTGGACAGGGAGGGACCGGGGAGCTGTTTTTT
CASSSGQGGTGELFF
>TRBJ2-3|TRBD1|once|TRBV5-1
TGCGCCAGCAGCTTGCCGGGGACAGGAGGCACAGATACGCAGTATTTT
CASSLPGTGGTDTQYF
>TRBJ2-5|TRBD1|-|TRBV6-4
TGTGCCAGCAGCCCCGGGACAGAAGGGGAGACCCAGTACTTC
CASSPGTEGETQYF
>TRBJ1-6|TRBD1|-|TRBV23-1
TGCGCCAGCAGTCAATCCTGTATAAACCGGGACAGGGAGCATTCACCCCTCCACTTT
CASSQSCINRDREHSPLHF
>TRBJ1-1|-|-|TRBV14
TGTGCCAGCAGCCAAGATTACGCGGGCGGTGAAGCTTTCTTT
CASSQDYAGGEAFF
>TRBJ1-1|-|-|TRBV11-2
TGTGCCAGCAGTCGCCAACTTGCAGCTTTCTTT
CASSRQLAAFF
>TRBJ2-7|TRBD2|-|TRBV5-1
TGCGCCAGCAGCTTGGCGAGCGGGGGGGCCTACGAGCAGTACTTC
CASSLASGGAYEQYF
>TRBJ2-2|TRBD1|-|TRBV15
TGTGCCACCGGTCGCCAGGGGGCCGGGGAGCTGTTTTTT
CATGRQGAGELFF
>TRBJ2-3|TRBD2|-|TRBV23-1
TGCGCCAGCAGTCAATTCAGACTAGCGGGGGTTGATACGCAGTATTTT
CASSQFRLAGVDTQYF
>TRBJ2-5|-|-|TRBV20-1
TGCAGTGCTAGTGGACAGCAAGAGACCCAGTACTTC
CSASGQQETQYF
>TRBJ2-5|-|-|TRBV30
TGTGCCTGGAGTCGAGGGCGGAGCCAAGAGACCCAGTACTTC
CAWSRGRSQETQYF
>TRBJ1-1|-|-|TRBV20-1
TGCAGTGCCGCAGGGCACACTGAAGCTTTCTTT
CSAAGHTEAFF
>TRBJ2-5|TRBD2|-|TRBV9
TGTGCCAGCAGCGTAGGAGATAGCGGGGGGCCGACCCAGTACTTC
CASSVGDSGGPTQYF
>TRBJ1-2|TRBD1|-|TRBV6-5
TGTGCCAGTTCCAGAGACAGGGTGGACGGCTACACCTTC
CASSRDRVDGYTF
>TRBJ2-5|-|-|TRBV13
TGTGCCAGCAGCTCCCAGACAGGTTGGGCGACCCAGTACTTC
CASSSQTGWATQYF
>TRBJ2-7|-|-|TRBV7-9
TGTGCCAGCAGCTTATCTCAGGGGTCCTACGAGCAGTACTTC
CASSLSQGSYEQYF
>TRBJ1-2|TRBD1|-|TRBV7-8
TGTGCCAGCAGCTTAAACAGGGGAACCGGCTACACCTTC
CASSLNRGTGYTF
>TRBJ2-5|TRBD2|-|TRBV13
TGTGCCAGCAGCCCTGGACTAGCGGGGGGGCCTCAAGAGACCCAGTACTTC
CASSPGLAGGPQETQYF